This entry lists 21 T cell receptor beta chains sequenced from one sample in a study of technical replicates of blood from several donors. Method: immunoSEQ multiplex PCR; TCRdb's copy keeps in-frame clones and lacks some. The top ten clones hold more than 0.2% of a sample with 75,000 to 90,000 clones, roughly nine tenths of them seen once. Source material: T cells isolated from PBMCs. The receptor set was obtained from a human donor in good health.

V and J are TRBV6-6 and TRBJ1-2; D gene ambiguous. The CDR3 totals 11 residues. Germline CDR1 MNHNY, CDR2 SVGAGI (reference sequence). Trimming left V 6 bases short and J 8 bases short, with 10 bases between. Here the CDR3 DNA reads TGTGCCAGCAGATCCAGCGCCGGCTACACCTTC. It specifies CASRSSAGYTF.

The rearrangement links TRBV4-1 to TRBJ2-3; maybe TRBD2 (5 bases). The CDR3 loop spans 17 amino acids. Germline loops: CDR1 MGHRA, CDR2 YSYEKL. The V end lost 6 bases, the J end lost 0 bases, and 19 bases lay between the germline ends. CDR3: CASRGPTSRESTDTQYF. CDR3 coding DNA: TGCGCCAGCAGAGGACCGACCTCTAGGGAGAGCACAGATACGCAGTATTTT.

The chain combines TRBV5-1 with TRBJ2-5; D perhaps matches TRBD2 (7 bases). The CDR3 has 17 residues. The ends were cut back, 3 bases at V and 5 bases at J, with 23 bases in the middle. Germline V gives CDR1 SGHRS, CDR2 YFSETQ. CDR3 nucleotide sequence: TGCGCCAGCAGCTCCTCCGGGGGGACATCCTCGGGGGAGACCCAGTACTTC. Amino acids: CASSSSGGTSSGETQYF.

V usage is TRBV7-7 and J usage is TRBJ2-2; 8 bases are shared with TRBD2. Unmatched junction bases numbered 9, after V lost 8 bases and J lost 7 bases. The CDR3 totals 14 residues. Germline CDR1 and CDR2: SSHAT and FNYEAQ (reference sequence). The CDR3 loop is CASRAGGAGGELFF. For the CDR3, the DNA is TGTGCCAGCCGGGCCGGGGGGGCCGGCGGGGAGCTGTTTTTT.

CDR3 bases: TGTGCCAGCAGTCCGGACAGGGGTTGGCAACTGTTTTTT. This sequence encodes CASSPDRGWQLFF. The chain joins TRBV6-5 to TRBJ1-4; 9 bases agree with TRBD1. Germline-derived CDR1 and CDR2 are MNHEY and SVGAGI. V lost 5 bases, J lost 12 bases, and 7 bases stayed unmatched. There are 13 residues in the CDR3.

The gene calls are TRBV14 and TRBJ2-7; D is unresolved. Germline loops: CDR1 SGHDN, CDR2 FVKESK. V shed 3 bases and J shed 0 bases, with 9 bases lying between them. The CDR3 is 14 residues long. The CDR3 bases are TGTGCCAGCAGCCACGTCCCTAGCTCCTACGAGCAGTACTTC. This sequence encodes CASSHVPSSYEQYF.

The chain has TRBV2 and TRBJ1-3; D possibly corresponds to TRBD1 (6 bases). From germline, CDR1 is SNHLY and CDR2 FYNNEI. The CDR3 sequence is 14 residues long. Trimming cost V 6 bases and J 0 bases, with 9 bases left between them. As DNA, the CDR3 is TGTGCCAGCAGGCCGACAGGCTCTGGAAACACCATATATTTT. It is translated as CASRPTGSGNTIYF.

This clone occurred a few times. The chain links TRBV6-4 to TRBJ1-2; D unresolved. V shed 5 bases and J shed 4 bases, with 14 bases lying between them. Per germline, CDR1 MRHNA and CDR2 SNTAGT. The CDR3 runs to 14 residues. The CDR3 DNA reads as TGTGCCAGCAGTTCCGAGAGACGGGGCTATGGCTACACCTTC. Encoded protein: CASSSERRGYGYTF.

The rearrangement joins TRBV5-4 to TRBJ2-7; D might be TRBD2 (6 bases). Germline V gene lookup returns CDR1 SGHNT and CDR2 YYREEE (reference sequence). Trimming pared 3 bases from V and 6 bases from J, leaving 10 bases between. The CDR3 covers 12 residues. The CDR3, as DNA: TGTGCCAGCAGCTCCGGGGGTCGCGAGCAGTACTTC. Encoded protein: CASSSGGREQYF.

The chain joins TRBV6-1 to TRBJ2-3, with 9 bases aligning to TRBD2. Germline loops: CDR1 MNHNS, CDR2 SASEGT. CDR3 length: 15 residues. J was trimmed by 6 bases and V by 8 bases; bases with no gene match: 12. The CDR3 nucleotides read TGTGCCAGCGGGGCTAGCGGGGTTTTTGGGGATACGCAGTATTTT. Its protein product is CASGASGVFGDTQYF.

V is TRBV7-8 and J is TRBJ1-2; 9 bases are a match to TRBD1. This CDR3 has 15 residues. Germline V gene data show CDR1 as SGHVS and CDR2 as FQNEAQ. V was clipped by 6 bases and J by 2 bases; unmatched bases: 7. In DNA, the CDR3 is TGTGCCAGCAGTCGGGACAGGGTAGGGAACTATGGCTACACCTTC. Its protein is CASSRDRVGNYGYTF.

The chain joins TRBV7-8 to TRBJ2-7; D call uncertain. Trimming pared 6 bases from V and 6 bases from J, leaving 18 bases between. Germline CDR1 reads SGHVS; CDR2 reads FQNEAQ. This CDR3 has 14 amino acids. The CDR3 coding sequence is TGTGCCAGCAGGGTGGGCCCTCCGTTGGGCGAGCAGTACTTC. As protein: CASRVGPPLGEQYF.

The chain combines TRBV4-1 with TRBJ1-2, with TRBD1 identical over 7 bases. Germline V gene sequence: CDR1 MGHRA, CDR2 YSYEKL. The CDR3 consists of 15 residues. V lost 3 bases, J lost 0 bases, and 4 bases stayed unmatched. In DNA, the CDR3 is TGCGCCAGCAGCCAGCTACAGGGGTCTAACTATGGCTACACCTTC. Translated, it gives CASSQLQGSNYGYTF.

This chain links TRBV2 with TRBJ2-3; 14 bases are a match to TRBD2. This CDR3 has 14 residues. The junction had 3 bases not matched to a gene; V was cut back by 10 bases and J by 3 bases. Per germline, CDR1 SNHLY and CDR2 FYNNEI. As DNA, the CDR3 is TGTGCCATAGGACTAGCGGGGGGAACAGATACGCAGTATTTT. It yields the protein CAIGLAGGTDTQYF.

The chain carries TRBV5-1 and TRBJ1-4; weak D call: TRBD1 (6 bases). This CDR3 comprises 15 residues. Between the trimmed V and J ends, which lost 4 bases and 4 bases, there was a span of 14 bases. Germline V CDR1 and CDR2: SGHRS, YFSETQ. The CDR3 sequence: CASSNNAGDNEKLFF. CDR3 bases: TGCGCCAGCAGCAATAATGCAGGGGATAATGAAAAACTGTTTTTT.

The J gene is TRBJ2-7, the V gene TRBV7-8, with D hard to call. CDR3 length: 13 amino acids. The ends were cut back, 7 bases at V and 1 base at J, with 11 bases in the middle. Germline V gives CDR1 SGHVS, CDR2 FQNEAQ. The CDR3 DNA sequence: TGTGCCAGCAACCCTGAGTGGTCCTACGAGCAGTACTTC. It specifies CASNPEWSYEQYF.

The CDR3 bases are TGCGCCAGCAGCTTACTTTTTTCGGGGAGCGTAGCGGGAATCTACGAGCAGTACTTC. Translating gives CASSLLFSGSVAGIYEQYF. The chain uses TRBV5-1 and TRBJ2-7, with TRBD2 matching over 8 bases. With V trimmed by 2 bases and J by 3 bases, 19 bases remained unmatched. The CDR3 covers 19 residues. Germline V gene sequence: CDR1 SGHRS, CDR2 YFSETQ.

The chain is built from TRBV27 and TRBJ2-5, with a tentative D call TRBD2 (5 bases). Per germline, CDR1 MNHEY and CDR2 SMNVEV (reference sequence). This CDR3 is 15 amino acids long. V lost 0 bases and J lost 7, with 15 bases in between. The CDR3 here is CASSLSGLSVGTQYF. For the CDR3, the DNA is TGTGCCAGCAGTTTATCCGGACTCTCGGTAGGGACCCAGTACTTC.

The CDR3 reads CASSLGQGEANEQFF. As DNA, the CDR3 is TGTGCCAGCAGCTTAGGGCAGGGGGAAGCCAATGAGCAGTTCTTC. The rearrangement joins TRBV7-9 to TRBJ2-1; 7 bases are a match to TRBD1. The V gene's germline CDR1 is SEHNR and CDR2 FQNEAQ (reference sequence). CDR3 length: 15 amino acids. The trim removed 1 base at V and 6 bases at J, leaving 6 bases unmatched.

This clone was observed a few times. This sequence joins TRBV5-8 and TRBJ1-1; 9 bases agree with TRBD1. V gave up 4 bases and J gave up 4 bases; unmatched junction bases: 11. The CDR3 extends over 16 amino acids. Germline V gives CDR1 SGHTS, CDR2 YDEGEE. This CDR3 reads CASSQNTGTGTTEAFF. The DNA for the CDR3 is TGTGCCAGCAGCCAAAATACCGGGACAGGGACCACTGAAGCTTTCTTT.

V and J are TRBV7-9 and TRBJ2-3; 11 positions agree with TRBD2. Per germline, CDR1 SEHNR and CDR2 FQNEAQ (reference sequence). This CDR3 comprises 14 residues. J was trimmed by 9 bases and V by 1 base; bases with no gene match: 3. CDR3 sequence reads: CASSLGLAGSTQYF. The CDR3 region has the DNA TGTGCCAGCAGCTTAGGACTAGCGGGGTCAACGCAGTATTTT.